Below are 12 T cell receptor beta chains sequenced from a single sample in a study of cytomegalovirus exposure and HLA in healthy donors. The PCR made use of 60 Vbeta and 13 Jbeta primers. Measured with immunoSEQ multiplex PCR; TCRdb has only the in-frame clones, and not every one. The sample lists tens of thousands of clones; around 74% were seen once. Sequencing was carried out using PBMCs. Receptors originate from a male donor in good health and CMV-seropositive.

The chain joins TRBV6-1 to TRBJ2-3, with D possibly being TRBD1 (5 bases). The CDR3 consists of 15 residues. Trimming took 4 bases from V and 0 from J, leaving 11 bases between them. Looked up from germline, CDR1 is MNHNS and CDR2 is SASEGT. Written as DNA, the CDR3 is TGTGCCAGCAGTGCTCAGGGCGTTAGCACAGATACGCAGTATTTT. It translates to CASSAQGVSTDTQYF.

This clone is labeled as medium-sized. The chain combines TRBV7-9 with TRBJ1-2; D ambiguous. The V end was cut by 5 bases, the J end by 2 bases, with 15 bases between. Germline V gives CDR1 SEHNR, CDR2 FQNEAQ (reference sequence). The CDR3 length is 15 residues. CDR3 in amino acids: CASSLGWEPNYGYTF. Here the CDR3 DNA reads TGTGCCAGCAGCCTCGGATGGGAGCCAAACTATGGCTACACCTTC. Together with reference TRBV7-9 and TRBJ1-2, the CDR3 gives the full variable domain: DTGVSQNPRHKITKRGQNVTFRCDPISEHNRLYWYRQTLGQGPEFLTYFQNEAQLEKSRLLSDRFSAERPKGSFSTLEIQRTEQGDSAMYLCASSLGWEPNYGYTFGSGTRLTVV.

The V gene is TRBV7-2, the J gene TRBJ2-5; 7 bases agree with TRBD2. CDR1 is SGHTA and CDR2 is FQGNSA in the germline V gene. This CDR3 contains 14 residues. J gave up 4 bases and V 1 base, and 3 bases lay outside the gene matches. The CDR3 bases are TGTGCCAGCAGCTTAGTTTGGGGGGGAGAGACCCAGTACTTC. This codes for CASSLVWGGETQYF.

The chain's CDR3 is CASSLGGEQFF. The CDR3 DNA follows: TGTGCCAGCAGCTTAGGCGGCGAGCAGTTCTTC. The V call is TRBV11-2, the J call TRBJ2-1; D is unclear. This CDR3 is 11 amino acids long. The V end lost 1 base, the J end lost 10 bases, and 5 bases lay between the germline ends. CDR1 SGHAT and CDR2 FQNNGV come from the germline V gene.

The genes are TRBV7-3 and TRBJ2-5, with 8 bases identical to TRBD2. The CDR3 is made up of 16 amino acids. Germline values: CDR1 SGHTA, CDR2 FQGTGA. The trim removed 2 bases at V and 1 base at J, leaving 6 bases unmatched. In DNA form, the CDR3 reads TGTGCCAGCAGCTTACTCGGGAGGGTCTCCCAAGAGACCCAGTACTTC. Protein sequence: CASSLLGRVSQETQYF. The variable domain in full, with the rest retrieved from reference TRBV7-3 and TRBJ2-5, is GAGVSQTPSNKVTEKGKYVELRCDPISGHTALYWYRQSLGQGPEFLIYFQGTGAADDSGLPNDRFFAVRPEGSVSTLKIQRTERGDSAVYLCASSLLGRVSQETQYFGPGTRLLVL.

This clone occurred once. The V call is TRBV27, the J call TRBJ1-5; D call uncertain. V lost 2 bases and J lost 3, with 11 bases in between. The germline CDR1 and CDR2 sequences are MNHEY and SMNVEV (reference sequence). This CDR3 contains 15 residues. For the CDR3, the DNA is TGTGCCAGCAGTTTAGAGGGCCAGATCAATCAGCCCCAGCATTTT. It is translated as CASSLEGQINQPQHF.

This chain uses TRBV30 with TRBJ2-7; 7 nucleotides agree with TRBD2. V dropped 4 bases and J dropped 4; count of bases not matched to a gene: 13. The CDR3 runs to 15 residues. From germline, CDR1 is GTSNPN and CDR2 SVGIG (reference sequence). The CDR3 DNA is TGTGCCTGGACCCCGGGAGGCGGGTGGGGGTACGAGCAGTACTTC. Its translation is CAWTPGGGWGYEQYF.

The chain uses TRBV30 and TRBJ2-2; D is possibly TRBD1 (5 bases). Trimming shortened V by 7 bases and J by 6 bases, and 15 bases separated the two germline ends. CDR1 and CDR2 from the germline V gene are GTSNPN and SVGIG (reference sequence). This CDR3 comprises 13 residues. In nucleotides, the CDR3 is TGTGCCTCGACCCTCTCAGGGCCCGGGGAGCTGTTTTTT. Its translation is CASTLSGPGELFF.

The V gene is TRBV27, the J gene TRBJ1-6; the D gene is possibly TRBD1 (6 bases). V lost 4 bases and J 6 bases, leaving 13 bases between the germline ends. The CDR3 runs to 15 residues. Germline CDR1 MNHEY, CDR2 SMNVEV (reference sequence). CDR3 nucleotide sequence: TGTGCCAGCAGTTATGCGACAGGTGCTAATTCACCCCTCCACTTT. It is translated as CASSYATGANSPLHF.

This chain uses TRBV6-1 with TRBJ2-3, with D perhaps TRBD1 (5 bases). The CDR3 has 19 residues. Germline V CDR1 and CDR2: MNHNS, SASEGT. V lost 0 bases and J lost 0, with 19 bases in between. The CDR3: CASSEARVGILTSTDTQYF. The CDR3 DNA sequence: TGTGCCAGCAGTGAAGCCAGGGTAGGGATCCTGACTAGCACAGATACGCAGTATTTT.

V and J are TRBV28 and TRBJ1-6, with D maybe TRBD1 (6 bases). This CDR3 is built from 15 residues. Germline lookup yields CDR1 MDHEN and CDR2 SYDVKM. The V and J ends lost 5 bases and 7 bases respectively, with 15 bases between them. This CDR3 is CASSLQGIRNSPLHF. The CDR3 DNA follows: TGTGCCAGCAGTCTACAGGGAATTCGGAATTCACCCCTCCACTTT.

The chain couples TRBV4-1 to TRBJ1-6; D might be TRBD1 (6 bases). V gave up 0 bases and J gave up 16 bases, with 22 bases separating them. Germline-derived CDR1 and CDR2 are MGHRA and YSYEKL. The CDR3 is 16 residues long. The CDR3 DNA follows: TGCGCCAGCAGCCAAGATGCGGGGGGCCCGGATCACACACTCCACTTT. Protein product: CASSQDAGGPDHTLHF.